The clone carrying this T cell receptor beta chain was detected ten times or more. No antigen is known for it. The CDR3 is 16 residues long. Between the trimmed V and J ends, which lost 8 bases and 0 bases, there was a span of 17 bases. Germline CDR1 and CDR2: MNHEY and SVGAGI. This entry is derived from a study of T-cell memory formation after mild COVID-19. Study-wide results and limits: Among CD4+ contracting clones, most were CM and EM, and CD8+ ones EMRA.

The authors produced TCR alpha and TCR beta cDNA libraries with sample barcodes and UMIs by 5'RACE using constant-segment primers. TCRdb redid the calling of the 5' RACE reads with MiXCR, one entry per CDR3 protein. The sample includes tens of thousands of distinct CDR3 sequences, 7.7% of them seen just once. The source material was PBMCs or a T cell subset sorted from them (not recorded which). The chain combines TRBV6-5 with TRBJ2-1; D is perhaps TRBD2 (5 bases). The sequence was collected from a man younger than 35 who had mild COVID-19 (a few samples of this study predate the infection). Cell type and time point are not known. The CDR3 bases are TGTGCCAGCGGCCATAGGTCTGGGAGCTCCTACAATGAGCAGTTCTTC. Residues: CASGHRSGSSYNEQFF.